The present TCR beta chain was sequenced within a study of cytomegalovirus exposure and HLA in healthy donors. General observations from the study: Sequencing likely produced, as an artifact, a cluster of highly shared sequence variants.

The PCR made use of 60 Vbeta and 13 Jbeta primers. Sequencing used immunoSEQ multiplex PCR; TCRdb keeps in-frame clones, though not all of them. The data hold fewer than 200,000 clones, with approximately 70% observed a single time. V lost 6 bases and J lost 7, with 13 bases in between. CDR1 LNHDA and CDR2 SQIVND come from the germline V gene (reference sequence). The CDR3 contains 13 residues. This clone showed up just a few times. Its cognate antigen is unknown. The rearrangement links TRBV19 to TRBJ2-1, with a possible D match to TRBD1 (6 bases). The receptor was derived from a woman younger than 45 in good health and CMV-seronegative. The sample taken for sequencing was PBMCs. CDR3 residues: CASRAGTFNEQFF. The CDR3 region has the DNA TGTGCCAGTAGAGCCGGGACATTTAATGAGCAGTTCTTC.